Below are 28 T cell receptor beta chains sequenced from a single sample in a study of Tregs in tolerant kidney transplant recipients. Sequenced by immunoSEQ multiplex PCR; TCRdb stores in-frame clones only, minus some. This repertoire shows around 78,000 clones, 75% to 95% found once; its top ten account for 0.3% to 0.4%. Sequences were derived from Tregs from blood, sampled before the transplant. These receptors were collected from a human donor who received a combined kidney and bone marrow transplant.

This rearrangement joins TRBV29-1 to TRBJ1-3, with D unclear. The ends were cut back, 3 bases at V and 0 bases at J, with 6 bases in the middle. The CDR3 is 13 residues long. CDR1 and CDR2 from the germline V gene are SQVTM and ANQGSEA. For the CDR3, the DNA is TGCAGCGTTGAGGGAAGCTCTGGAAACACCATATATTTT. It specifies CSVEGSSGNTIYF.

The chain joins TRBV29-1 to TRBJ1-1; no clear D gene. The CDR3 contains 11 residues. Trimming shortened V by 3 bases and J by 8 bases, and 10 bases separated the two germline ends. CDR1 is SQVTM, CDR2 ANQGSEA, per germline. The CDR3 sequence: CSVDEFEEAFF. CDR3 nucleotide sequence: TGCAGCGTTGACGAATTTGAGGAAGCTTTCTTT.

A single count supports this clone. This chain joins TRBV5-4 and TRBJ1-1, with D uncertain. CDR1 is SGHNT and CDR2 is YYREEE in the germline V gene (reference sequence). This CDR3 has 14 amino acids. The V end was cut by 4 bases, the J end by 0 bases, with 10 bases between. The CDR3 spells CASSPALLNTEAFF. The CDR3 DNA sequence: TGTGCCAGCAGCCCGGCCTTACTGAACACTGAAGCTTTCTTT.

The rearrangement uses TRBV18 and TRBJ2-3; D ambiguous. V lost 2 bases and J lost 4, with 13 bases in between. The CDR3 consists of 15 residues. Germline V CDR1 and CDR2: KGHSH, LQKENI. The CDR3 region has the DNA TGTGCCAGCTCACCAGGAACGAATTTAGCAGATACGCAGTATTTT. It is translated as CASSPGTNLADTQYF.

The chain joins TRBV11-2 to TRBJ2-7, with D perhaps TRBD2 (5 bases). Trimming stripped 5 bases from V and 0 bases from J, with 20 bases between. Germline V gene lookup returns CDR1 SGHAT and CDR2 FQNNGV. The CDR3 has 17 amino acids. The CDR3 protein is CASSTYVRATDSYEQYF. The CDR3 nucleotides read TGTGCCAGCAGCACCTACGTGAGGGCAACCGACTCCTACGAGCAGTACTTC.

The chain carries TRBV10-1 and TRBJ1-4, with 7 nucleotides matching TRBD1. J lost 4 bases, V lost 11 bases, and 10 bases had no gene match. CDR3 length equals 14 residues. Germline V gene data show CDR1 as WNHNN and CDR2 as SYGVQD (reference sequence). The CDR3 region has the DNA TGCGCCGGCCCCCACAGGGGAGATAATGAAAAACTGTTTTTT. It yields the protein CAGPHRGDNEKLFF.

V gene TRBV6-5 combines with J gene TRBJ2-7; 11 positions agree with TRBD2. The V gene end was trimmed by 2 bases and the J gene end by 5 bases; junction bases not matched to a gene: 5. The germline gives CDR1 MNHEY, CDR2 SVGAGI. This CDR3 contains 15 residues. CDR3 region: CASSYTSGSGHEQYF. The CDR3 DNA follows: TGTGCCAGCAGTTACACTAGCGGGAGTGGCCACGAGCAGTACTTC.

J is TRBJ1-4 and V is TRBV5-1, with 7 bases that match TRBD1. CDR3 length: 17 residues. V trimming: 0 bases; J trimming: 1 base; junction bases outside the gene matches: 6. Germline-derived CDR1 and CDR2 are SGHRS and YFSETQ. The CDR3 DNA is TGCGCCAGCAGCTTGGTACAGGGGAAGGGAACTAATGAAAAACTGTTTTTT. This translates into CASSLVQGKGTNEKLFF.

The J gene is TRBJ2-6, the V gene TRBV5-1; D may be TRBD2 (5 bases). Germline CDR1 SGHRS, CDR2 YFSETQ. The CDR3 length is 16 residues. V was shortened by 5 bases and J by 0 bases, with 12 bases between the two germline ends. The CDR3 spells CASSERVSSGANVLTF. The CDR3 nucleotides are TGCGCCAGCAGTGAGAGGGTGAGCTCTGGGGCCAACGTCCTGACTTTC.

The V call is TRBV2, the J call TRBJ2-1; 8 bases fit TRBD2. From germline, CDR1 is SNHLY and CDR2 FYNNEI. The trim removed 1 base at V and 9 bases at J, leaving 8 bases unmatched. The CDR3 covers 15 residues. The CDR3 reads CASSEGGRLLLEQFF. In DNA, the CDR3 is TGTGCCAGCAGTGAAGGCGGGAGGCTCTTGCTTGAGCAGTTCTTC.

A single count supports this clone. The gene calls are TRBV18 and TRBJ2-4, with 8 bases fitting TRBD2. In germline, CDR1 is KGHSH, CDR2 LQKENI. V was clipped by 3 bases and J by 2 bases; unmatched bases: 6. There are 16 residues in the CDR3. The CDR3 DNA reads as TGTGCCAGCTCACCTGAAGCGGGAGCCTCCAAAAACATTCAGTACTTC. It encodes CASSPEAGASKNIQYF.

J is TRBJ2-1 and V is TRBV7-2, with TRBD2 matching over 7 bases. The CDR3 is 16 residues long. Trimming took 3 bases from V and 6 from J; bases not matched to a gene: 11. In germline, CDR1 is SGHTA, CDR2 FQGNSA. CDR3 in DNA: TGTGCCAGCAGCTTTGTCGTTTCGGGAGGCCTCAATGAGCAGTTCTTC. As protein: CASSFVVSGGLNEQFF.

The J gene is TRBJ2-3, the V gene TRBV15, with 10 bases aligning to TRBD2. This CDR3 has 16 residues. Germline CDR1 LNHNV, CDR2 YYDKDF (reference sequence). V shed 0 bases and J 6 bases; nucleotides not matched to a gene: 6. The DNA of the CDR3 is TGTGCCACCAGCAGAGATCCTAGCGGGAGCGAGGATACGCAGTATTTT. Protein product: CATSRDPSGSEDTQYF.

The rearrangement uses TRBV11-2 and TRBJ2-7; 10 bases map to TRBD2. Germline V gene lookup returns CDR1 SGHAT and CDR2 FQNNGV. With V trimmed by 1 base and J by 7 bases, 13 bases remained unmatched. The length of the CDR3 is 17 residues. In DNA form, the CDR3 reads TGTGCCAGCAGCTTAGTACCTCCCGGAGCGGGAGGGGGAGAGCAGTACTTC. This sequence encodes CASSLVPPGAGGGEQYF. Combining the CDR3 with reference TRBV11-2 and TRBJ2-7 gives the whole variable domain EAGVAQSPRYKIIEKRQSVAFWCNPISGHATLYWYQQILGQGPKLLIQFQNNGVVDDSQLPKDRFSAERLKGVDSTLKIQPAKLEDSAVYLCASSLVPPGAGGGEQYFGPGTRLTVT.

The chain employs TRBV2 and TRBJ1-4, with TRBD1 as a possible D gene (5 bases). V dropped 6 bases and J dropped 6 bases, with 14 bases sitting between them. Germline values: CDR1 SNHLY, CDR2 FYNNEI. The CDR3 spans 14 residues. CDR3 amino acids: CASRITGTDEKLFF. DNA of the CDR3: TGTGCCAGCAGGATTACCGGGACGGATGAAAAACTGTTTTTT.

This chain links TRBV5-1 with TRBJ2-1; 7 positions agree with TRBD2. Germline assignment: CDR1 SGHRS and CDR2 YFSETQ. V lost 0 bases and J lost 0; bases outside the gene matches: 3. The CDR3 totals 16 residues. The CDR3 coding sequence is TGCGCCAGCAGCTTGGGTGGCGGGAGCTCCTACAATGAGCAGTTCTTC. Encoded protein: CASSLGGGSSYNEQFF. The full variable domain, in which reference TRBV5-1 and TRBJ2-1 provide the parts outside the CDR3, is KAGVTQTPRYLIKTRGQQVTLSCSPISGHRSVSWYQQTPGQGLQFLFEYFSETQRNKGNFPGRFSGRQFSNSRSEMNVSTLELGDSALYLCASSLGGGSSYNEQFFGPGTRLTVL.

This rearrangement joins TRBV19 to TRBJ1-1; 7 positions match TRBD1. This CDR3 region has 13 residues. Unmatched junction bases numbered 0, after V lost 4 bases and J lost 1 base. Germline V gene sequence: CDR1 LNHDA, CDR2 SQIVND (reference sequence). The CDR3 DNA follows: TGTGCCAGTAGTAGGACAGGGAACACTGAAGCTTTCTTT. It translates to CASSRTGNTEAFF. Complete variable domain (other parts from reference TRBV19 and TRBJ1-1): DGGITQSPKYLFRKEGQNVTLSCEQNLNHDAMYWYRQDPGQGLRLIYYSQIVNDFQKGDIAEGYSVSREKKESFPLTVTSAQKNPTAFYLCASSRTGNTEAFFGQGTRLTVV.

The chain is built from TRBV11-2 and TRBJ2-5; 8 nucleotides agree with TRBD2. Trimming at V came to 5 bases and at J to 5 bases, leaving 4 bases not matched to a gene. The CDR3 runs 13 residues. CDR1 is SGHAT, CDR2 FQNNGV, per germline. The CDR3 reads CASSQTSVETQYF. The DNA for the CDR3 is TGTGCCAGCAGCCAGACTAGCGTCGAGACCCAGTACTTC.

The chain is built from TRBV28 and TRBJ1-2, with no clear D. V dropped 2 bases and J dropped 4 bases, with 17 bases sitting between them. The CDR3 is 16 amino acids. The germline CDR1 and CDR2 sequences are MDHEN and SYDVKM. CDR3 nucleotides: TGTGCCAGCAGTTTAACCCCCCGGGCCAGCGTCTATGGCTACACCTTC. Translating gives CASSLTPRASVYGYTF.

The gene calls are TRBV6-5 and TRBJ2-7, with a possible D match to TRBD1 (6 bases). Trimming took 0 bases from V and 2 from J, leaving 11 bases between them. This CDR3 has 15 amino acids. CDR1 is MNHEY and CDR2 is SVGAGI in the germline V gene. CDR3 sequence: CASSYSGAGPYEQYF. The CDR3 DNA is TGTGCCAGCAGTTACTCGGGGGCAGGGCCCTACGAGCAGTACTTC.

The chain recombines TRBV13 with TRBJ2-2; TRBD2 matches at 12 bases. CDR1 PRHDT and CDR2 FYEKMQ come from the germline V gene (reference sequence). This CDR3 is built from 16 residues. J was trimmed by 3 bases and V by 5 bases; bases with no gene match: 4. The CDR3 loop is CASSPGTSGYTGELFF. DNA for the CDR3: TGTGCCAGCAGCCCTGGGACTAGCGGGTACACCGGGGAGCTGTTTTTT.

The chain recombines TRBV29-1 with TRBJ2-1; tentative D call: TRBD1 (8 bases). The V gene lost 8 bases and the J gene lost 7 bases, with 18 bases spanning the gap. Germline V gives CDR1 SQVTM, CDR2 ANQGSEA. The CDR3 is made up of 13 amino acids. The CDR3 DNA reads TGCAGCTCCCGGACAGGGAGGGCAAATGAGCAGTTCTTC. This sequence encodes CSSRTGRANEQFF.

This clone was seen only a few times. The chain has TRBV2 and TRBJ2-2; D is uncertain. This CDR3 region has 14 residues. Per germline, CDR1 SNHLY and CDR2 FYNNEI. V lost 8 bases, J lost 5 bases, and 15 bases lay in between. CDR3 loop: CASSSLEKTGELFF. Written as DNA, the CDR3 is TGTGCCAGCTCCTCCCTGGAAAAGACCGGGGAGCTGTTTTTT.

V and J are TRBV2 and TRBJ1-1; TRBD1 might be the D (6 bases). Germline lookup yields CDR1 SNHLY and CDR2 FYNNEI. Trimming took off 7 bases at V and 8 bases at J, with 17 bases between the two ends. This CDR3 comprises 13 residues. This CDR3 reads CASIWAGEPEAFF. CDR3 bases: TGTGCCAGCATTTGGGCAGGGGAACCCGAAGCTTTCTTT.

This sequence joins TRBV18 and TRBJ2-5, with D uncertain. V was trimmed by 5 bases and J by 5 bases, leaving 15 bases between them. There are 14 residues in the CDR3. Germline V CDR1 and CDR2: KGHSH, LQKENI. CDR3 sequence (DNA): TGTGCCAGCTCATCAAATTGGGGTTCCGAGACCCAGTACTTC. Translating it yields CASSSNWGSETQYF.

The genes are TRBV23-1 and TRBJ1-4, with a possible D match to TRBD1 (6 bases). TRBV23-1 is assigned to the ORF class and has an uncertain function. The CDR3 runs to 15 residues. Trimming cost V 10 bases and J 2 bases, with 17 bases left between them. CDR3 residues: CAIVLPGHTNEKLFF. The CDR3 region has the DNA TGCGCCATCGTCCTACCGGGACACACTAATGAAAAACTGTTTTTT.

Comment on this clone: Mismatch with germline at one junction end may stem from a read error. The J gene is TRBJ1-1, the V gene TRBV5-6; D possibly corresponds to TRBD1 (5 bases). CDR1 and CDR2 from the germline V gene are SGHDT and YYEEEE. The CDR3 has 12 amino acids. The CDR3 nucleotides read TGTGCCAGCAGCTTGTCTGGGACCCGCAGCCCGTTT. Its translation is CASSLSGTRSPF.

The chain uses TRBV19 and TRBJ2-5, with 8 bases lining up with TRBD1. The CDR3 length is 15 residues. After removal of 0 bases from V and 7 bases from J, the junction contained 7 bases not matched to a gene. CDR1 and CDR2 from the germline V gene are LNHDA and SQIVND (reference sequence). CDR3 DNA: TGTGCCAGTAGTATAGATCCGGACAGGGCGGGGACCCAGTACTTC. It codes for CASSIDPDRAGTQYF.